This T cell receptor beta chain appears in the sequencing data of a study of CD8 T cells in Susac syndrome. Points from the study as a whole: In its TCR sequencing and HLA analysis, the study acknowledged that the number of individuals was relatively small.

A remark on this clonotype: What it binds is not known.

Random hexamers served to reverse transcribe roughly 0.45 to 1 ug RNA. An immunoSEQ multiplex PCR amplified TCR beta CDR3 over 54 Vbeta and 13 Jbeta. In TCRdb, the immunoSEQ multiplex PCR reads were re-called with MiXCR into one record per CDR3 protein. The profile shows 150,000 or so distinct CDR3 sequences, roughly 94% of them singletons. Sequencing of TCR beta was carried out in blood CD8+ and CD4+ T cells. FACS enriched CD8+ TEMRA cells, while bulk CD8+ and CD4+ were negatively isolated. Input material: CD4+ T cells from PBMCs. The receptor was derived from a human donor with multiple sclerosis.

The DNA of the CDR3 is TGCAGCGTTGATTACGGCAGGCTGGATGGCTACACCTTC. Its protein product is CSVDYGRLDGYTF. J is TRBJ1-2 and V is TRBV29-1; no firm D call. Trimming stripped 3 bases from V and 6 bases from J, with 14 bases between. The CDR3 is 13 residues long. CDR1 and CDR2 from the germline V gene are SQVTM and ANQGSEA.